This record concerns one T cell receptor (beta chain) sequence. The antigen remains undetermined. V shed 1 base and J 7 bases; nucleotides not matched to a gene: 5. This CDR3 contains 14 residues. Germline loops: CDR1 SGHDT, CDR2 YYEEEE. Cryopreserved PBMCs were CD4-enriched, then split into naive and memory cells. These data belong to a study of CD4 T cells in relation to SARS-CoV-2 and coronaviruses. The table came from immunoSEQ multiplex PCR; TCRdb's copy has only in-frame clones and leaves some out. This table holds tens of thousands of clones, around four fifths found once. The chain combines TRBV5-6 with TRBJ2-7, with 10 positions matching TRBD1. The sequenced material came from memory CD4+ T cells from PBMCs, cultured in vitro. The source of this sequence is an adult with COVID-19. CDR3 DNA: TGTGCCAGCAGCTTGCAGGGACAGGGGTTGGAGCAGTACTTC. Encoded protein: CASSLQGQGLEQYF.